The T cell receptor (beta chain) under discussion was sequenced for a study of shared clonotypes between healthy human individuals. In the naive CD8 group, cells lacked CD45RO and were positively selected for CCR7, so terminally differentiated effector memory CD45RA+ cells were left out. Germline lookup yields CDR1 MGHRA and CDR2 YSYEKL. The CDR3 runs to 15 residues. V lost 3 bases, J lost 3 bases, and 14 bases lay in between. Genomic DNA of each subset was evenly split across several immunoSEQ plates. The authors' processing: ImmunoSEQ only sent back junction sequences with no quality scores, so filtering was done differently. Libraries were prepared by immunoSEQ multiplex PCR; TCRdb keeps only in-frame clonotypes and omits some of them. D and trimming were read from the DNA, whereas the V and J calls and clone size are those reported in that table. The sample shows roughly 1,800,000 clones, about 95% of them seen only once.

Regarding the study as a whole: Naive subsets, compared against memory subsets, generally had larger estimated richness values. Lower generation probabilities were found for non-shared clonotypes than for those shared by all four donors.

As for this clone: Its antigen is currently unknown.

The material sequenced was naive CD8+ T cells sorted from blood. V and J are TRBV4-1 and TRBJ1-2; D is undetermined. The source is a man between 18 and 35 years old in good health. The CDR3 protein is CASSHLQTTHYGYTF. The CDR3 nucleotides are TGCGCCAGCAGCCACCTCCAGACGACCCACTATGGCTACACCTTC.